The text below deals with one T cell receptor (beta chain). Its antigen is still unknown. Naive CD8 cells lacked CD45RO and underwent positive selection for CCR7, leaving out terminally differentiated effector memory CD45RA+ cells. This sample was included in a study of shared clonotypes between healthy human individuals. Study-level points and caveats: How much donors shared clonotypes was expected to be affected by sequencing depth.

The junction had 6 bases not matched to a gene; V was cut back by 2 bases and J by 0 bases. CDR1 is SEHNR, CDR2 FQNEAQ, per germline (reference sequence). This CDR3 has 17 residues. The assay ran at deep level. Evenly divided among several immunoSEQ plates was the genomic DNA of each subset. Per the authors' pipeline: Sequence data from immunoSEQ were junction-only and lacked quality scores; consequently, filtering differed. The repertoire was sequenced with immunoSEQ multiplex PCR; TCRdb's copy has only in-frame clones and lacks some. The V and J calls and clone size were taken over from that table, and D and trimming were inferred from the DNA. The repertoire holds around 700,000 clones, with about 90% as singletons.

The receptor's source is a man aged 25 to 40 in good health. The J gene is TRBJ2-3, the V gene TRBV7-9, with 9 bases aligning to TRBD2. The sample consisted of naive CD8+ T cells sorted from blood. Here the CDR3 reads CASSLTSGQTSTDTQYF. The CDR3 region has the DNA TGTGCCAGCAGCTTAACTAGCGGGCAAACTAGCACAGATACGCAGTATTTT. The whole variable domain, remainder taken from reference TRBV7-9 and TRBJ2-3, is DTGVSQNPRHKITKRGQNVTFRCDPISEHNRLYWYRQTLGQGPEFLTYFQNEAQLEKSRLLSDRFSAERPKGSFSTLEIQRTEQGDSAMYLCASSLTSGQTSTDTQYFGPGTRLTVL.